A single sample is the source of the 20 T cell receptor beta chains below, sequenced in a study of cytomegalovirus exposure and HLA in healthy donors. PCR was performed using 60 Vbeta and 13 Jbeta primers. Clones were sequenced by immunoSEQ multiplex PCR, and TCRdb holds only the in-frame ones, with some missing. The sample shows about 89,000 clones, roughly 67% of them seen only once. What was sequenced was PBMCs. These receptors came from a human donor in good health.

On this clone itself: Because the CDR3 is missing its conserved closing phenylalanine or tryptophan, this is likely a read error. The chain joins TRBV10-3 to TRBJ2-3, with 7 positions matching TRBD2. Germline CDR1 ENHRY, CDR2 SYGVKD. This CDR3 has 14 amino acids. CDR3 in DNA: TGTGCCATCGCGGGGGTCGCTAGCACAGATGCGCAGTATGTT. The encoded protein is CAIAGVASTDAQYV.

This chain joins TRBV5-4 and TRBJ2-5; TRBD1 matches 7 bases. The germline CDR1 and CDR2 sequences are SGHNT and YYREEE (reference sequence). V dropped 1 base and J dropped 1; count of bases not matched to a gene: 10. This CDR3 has 17 amino acids. CDR3 DNA sequence: TGTGCCAGCAGCTTGATGAGGGGGCGTAAGTTCCAAGAGACCCAGTACTTC. It yields the protein CASSLMRGRKFQETQYF.

Regarding this clone: The sample holds other DNA sequences that translate to the same CDR3. J is TRBJ2-5 and V is TRBV6-4; 12 positions agree with TRBD2. The trim removed 7 bases at V and 6 bases at J, leaving 12 bases unmatched. The germline V gene encodes CDR1 MRHNA and CDR2 SNTAGT. The CDR3 has 16 residues. CDR3 coding DNA: TGTGCCAGCAACCGTACTAGCGGGGGGAGGCGAAAGACCCAGTACTTC. This sequence encodes CASNRTSGGRRKTQYF.

A few counts support this clone. The J gene is TRBJ1-1, the V gene TRBV5-4; D is unresolved. This CDR3 spans 15 amino acids. V gave up 5 bases and J gave up 0 bases, with 14 bases separating them. Germline V gives CDR1 SGHNT, CDR2 YYREEE (reference sequence). CDR3 loop: CASSAGSLLNTEAFF. CDR3 sequence (DNA): TGTGCCAGCAGTGCGGGCTCTTTGCTGAACACTGAAGCTTTCTTT.

This clone is a singleton in its sample. V is TRBV29-1 and J is TRBJ2-7; 10 bases line up with TRBD1. This CDR3 is built from 12 residues. Germline V lookup: CDR1 SQVTM, CDR2 ANQGSEA. The trim removed 6 bases at V and 2 bases at J, leaving 1 base unmatched. Here the CDR3 reads CSVGQGAYEQYF. The CDR3 region has the DNA TGCAGCGTCGGACAGGGGGCCTACGAGCAGTACTTC.

The CDR3 loop is CASSPAGGGGANVLTF. In DNA, the CDR3 is TGTGCCAGCAGCCCCGCTGGGGGGGGTGGGGCCAACGTCCTGACTTTC. V gene TRBV7-6 combines with J gene TRBJ2-6; TRBD2 matches at 7 bases. The CDR3 is 16 residues long. After removal of 5 bases from V and 3 bases from J, the junction contained 7 bases not matched to a gene. Germline values: CDR1 SGHVS, CDR2 FNYEAQ.

The V and J genes are TRBV9 and TRBJ1-1; tentatively, D is TRBD1 (5 bases). Germline V lookup: CDR1 SGDLS, CDR2 YYNGEE. The CDR3 spans 14 residues. V was shortened by 3 bases and J by 4 bases, with 13 bases between the two germline ends. The CDR3 DNA sequence: TGTGCCAGCAGCGGAGGGGAGGGTGCCACTGAAGCTTTCTTT. This translates into CASSGGEGATEAFF.

This clone was observed a handful of times. This chain links TRBV27 with TRBJ1-2; 8 positions agree with TRBD1. Per the germline V gene, CDR1 is MNHEY and CDR2 is SMNVEV (reference sequence). V was clipped by 6 bases and J by 7 bases; unmatched bases: 10. The CDR3 spans 14 residues. CDR3 sequence: CASRLGQGQGGYTF. The CDR3 DNA reads as TGTGCCAGCAGACTTGGACAGGGCCAAGGTGGCTACACCTTC.

This clone was picked up a small number of times. The chain couples TRBV6-5 to TRBJ1-2, with D possibly TRBD1 on 6 matching bases. This CDR3 contains 14 residues. Per the germline V gene, CDR1 is MNHEY and CDR2 is SVGAGI. V lost 0 bases and J lost 7, with 12 bases in between. The CDR3 DNA is TGTGCCAGCAGTTACTCCAGGGGCTCGGGTGGCTACACCTTC. Its translation: CASSYSRGSGGYTF.

This sequence joins TRBV6-6 and TRBJ2-2; 7 bases fit TRBD1. The ends lost 7 bases at V and 3 bases at J; junction bases unmatched: 5. Germline-derived CDR1 and CDR2 are MNHNY and SVGAGI (reference sequence). CDR3 size: 14 residues. CDR3 in amino acids: CASMTGRDTGELFF. The CDR3 region has the DNA TGTGCCAGCATGACAGGGCGAGACACCGGGGAGCTGTTTTTT.

The chain links TRBV9 to TRBJ1-4; no clear D gene. Germline CDR1 is SGDLS and CDR2 is YYNGEE. The CDR3 has 18 residues. V lost 2 bases and J 0 bases, leaving 17 bases between the germline ends. The DNA of the CDR3 is TGTGCCAGCAGCGTTTCAGGTCTGACCGTTGCAACTAATGAAAAACTGTTTTTT. Its translation: CASSVSGLTVATNEKLFF.

The CDR3 region is CASSWRQGDGADTQYF. CDR3 DNA: TGTGCCAGCAGCTGGAGACAGGGGGATGGGGCAGATACGCAGTATTTT. The J gene is TRBJ2-3, the V gene TRBV5-4; TRBD1 matches at 9 bases. CDR3 length: 16 amino acids. V shed 3 bases, J shed 4 bases, and the junction held 9 bases outside the gene matches. Germline V gene sequence: CDR1 SGHNT, CDR2 YYREEE (reference sequence).

The chain links TRBV19 to TRBJ1-2; weak D call: TRBD1 (6 bases). The germline gives CDR1 LNHDA, CDR2 SQIVND (reference sequence). The CDR3 is made up of 16 amino acids. V lost 2 bases, J lost 0 bases, and 13 bases lay in between. Written as DNA, the CDR3 is TGTGCCAGTAGTATAAGGGAAAGGGGGTCTAACTATGGCTACACCTTC. Its translation is CASSIRERGSNYGYTF. Full variable domain (rest looked up from reference TRBV19 and TRBJ1-2): DGGITQSPKYLFRKEGQNVTLSCEQNLNHDAMYWYRQDPGQGLRLIYYSQIVNDFQKGDIAEGYSVSREKKESFPLTVTSAQKNPTAFYLCASSIRERGSNYGYTFGSGTRLTVV.

The V gene is TRBV6-1, the J gene TRBJ1-1, with a tentative D call TRBD1 (6 bases). CDR3 length: 13 amino acids. V lost 5 bases to trimming and J lost 2 bases, with 9 bases between them. Germline V gene lookup returns CDR1 MNHNS and CDR2 SASEGT. The CDR3 loop is CASSRTANTEAFF. As DNA, the CDR3 is TGTGCCAGCAGTAGGACAGCCAACACTGAAGCTTTCTTT.

This chain connects TRBV5-1 to TRBJ1-6, with no clear D. Germline CDR1 and CDR2: SGHRS and YFSETQ. V shed 4 bases and J shed 5 bases, with 13 bases lying between them. This CDR3 comprises 15 residues. The CDR3 DNA reads as TGCGCCAGCAGCAACCCTAGCGAAAATAATTCACCCCTCCACTTT. Translated, it gives CASSNPSENNSPLHF.

This chain uses TRBV29-1 with TRBJ2-4, with 7 bases fitting TRBD1. The CDR3 runs to 11 residues. V shed 6 bases and J 6 bases; nucleotides not matched to a gene: 2. Per germline, CDR1 SQVTM and CDR2 ANQGSEA. CDR3 in amino acids: CSVSGGNIQYF. For the CDR3, the DNA is TGCAGCGTCTCAGGGGGAAACATTCAGTACTTC.

The chain couples TRBV6-1 to TRBJ1-1, with unresolved D. The V gene's germline CDR1 is MNHNS and CDR2 SASEGT. The CDR3 is made up of 15 amino acids. The V and J ends lost 5 bases and 4 bases respectively, with 17 bases between them. The CDR3 DNA sequence: TGTGCCAGCAGTTTAAATTGGGGAGTTCGCACTGAAGCTTTCTTT. Encoded protein: CASSLNWGVRTEAFF.

The V and J genes are TRBV4-1 and TRBJ2-3; possible D gene TRBD2, 7 bases. Trimming removed 10 bases at V and 4 bases at J, with 24 bases between. The germline V gene encodes CDR1 MGHRA and CDR2 YSYEKL. The CDR3 runs to 16 residues. CDR3 amino acids: CATAQASGGGADTQYF. The DNA of the CDR3 is TGCGCCACCGCCCAAGCCAGTGGGGGGGGCGCAGATACGCAGTATTTT.

The chain recombines TRBV27 with TRBJ2-3, with TRBD1 matching over 9 bases. The CDR3 covers 19 residues. Germline V gene data show CDR1 as MNHEY and CDR2 as SMNVEV (reference sequence). The junction had 19 bases not matched to a gene; V was cut back by 3 bases and J by 6 bases. Here the CDR3 reads CASSFTPLDRGSHRDTQYF. The CDR3 nucleotides read TGTGCCAGCAGTTTCACCCCCTTGGACAGGGGTTCCCATAGGGATACGCAGTATTTT.

CDR3 in DNA: TGCAGCGTTATGAACAGGGGCGACACTGAAGCTTTCTTT. The encoded protein is CSVMNRGDTEAFF. V and J are TRBV29-1 and TRBJ1-1; 7 nucleotides line up with TRBD1. J gave up 3 bases and V 5 bases, and 6 bases lay outside the gene matches. From germline, CDR1 is SQVTM and CDR2 ANQGSEA. This CDR3 spans 13 amino acids.